This T cell receptor (beta chain) was sequenced for a study of cytomegalovirus exposure and HLA in healthy donors. Study results and limitations: Cytomegalovirus status, reportedly, was diagnosed with high specificity and sensitivity by the classifier. Cytomegalovirus association was assigned to 150 to 200 TCR beta chains. It was confirmed in vitro that a few of the CMV-associated chains were specific for CMV antigens.

This CDR3 comprises 16 residues. With 0 bases removed from V and 0 bases from J, the gap between germline ends came to 12 bases. Germline-derived CDR1 and CDR2 are SGHRS and YFSETQ. About this clone: Its antigen is undetermined.

The protocol was immunoSEQ multiplex PCR, while the TCRdb copy is restricted to in-frame clones and leaves out a portion. In the table there are about 330,000 clones, roughly 90% of which are singletons. Material: PBMCs. The sequence was obtained from a woman aged 25 to 39 in good health and CMV-seropositive. J is TRBJ1-1 and V is TRBV5-1, with D possibly matching TRBD1 (5 bases). The CDR3 nucleotides are TGCGCCAGCAGCTTGGTCGGGGGGAGACTGAACACTGAAGCTTTCTTT. Its translation: CASSLVGGRLNTEAFF.